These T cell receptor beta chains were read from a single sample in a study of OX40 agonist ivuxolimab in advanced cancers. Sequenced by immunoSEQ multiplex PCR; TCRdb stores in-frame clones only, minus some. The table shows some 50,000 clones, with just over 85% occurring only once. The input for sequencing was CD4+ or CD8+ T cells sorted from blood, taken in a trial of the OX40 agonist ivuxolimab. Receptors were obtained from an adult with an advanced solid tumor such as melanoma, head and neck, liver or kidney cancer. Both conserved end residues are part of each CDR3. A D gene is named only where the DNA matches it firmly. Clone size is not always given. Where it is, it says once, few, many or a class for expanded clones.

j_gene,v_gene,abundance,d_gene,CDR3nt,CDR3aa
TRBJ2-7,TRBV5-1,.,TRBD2,TGCGCCAGCATGCCCAGCGGGAGTGCGAGTATGAACTACGAGCAGTACTTC,CASMPSGSASMNYEQYF
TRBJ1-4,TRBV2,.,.,TGTGCCAGCAGGAGGGGTTCTAATGAAAAACTGTTTTTT,CASRRGSNEKLFF
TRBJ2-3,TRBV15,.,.,TGTGCCACCAGCAGAGACTTTAGCACAGATACGCAGTATTTT,CATSRDFSTDTQYF
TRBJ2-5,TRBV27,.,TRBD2,TGTGCCAGCAGTTTAACATGGGGGGGAGTCGAGACCCAGTACTTC,CASSLTWGGVETQYF
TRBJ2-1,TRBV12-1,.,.,TGTGCCAGCAGCTTCACTAGCGGGGGGCGTGATTCCTACAATGAGCAGTTCTTC,CASSFTSGGRDSYNEQFF
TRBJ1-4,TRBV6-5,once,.,TGTGCCAGCAGTTACTCGCTGGGGATGGAAAAACTGTTTTTT,CASSYSLGMEKLFF
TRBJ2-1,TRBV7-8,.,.,TGTGCCAGCAGCTTGAGGACAGTCAACAATGAGCAGTTCTTC,CASSLRTVNNEQFF
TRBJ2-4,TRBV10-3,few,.,TGTGCCATCAGTGACGCCGATGCCGGAGGGGGTAAACACATTCAGTACTTC,CAISDADAGGGKHIQYF
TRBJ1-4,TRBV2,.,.,TGTGCCAGCAGTGATGAGGGGATTCGGGAAAAACTGTTTTTT,CASSDEGIREKLFF
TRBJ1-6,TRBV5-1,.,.,TGCGCCAGCAGCTTGGAGGGGTCACCCCTCCACTTT,CASSLEGSPLHF
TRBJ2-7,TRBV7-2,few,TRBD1,TGTGCCAGCAGCTTTTCCGGGACAGGGGGCGGGCAGCAGTACTTC,CASSFSGTGGGQQYF
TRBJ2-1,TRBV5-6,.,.,TGTGCCAGCAGCCCTGTAGAGGGCATTCCCTACAATGAGCAGTTCTTC,CASSPVEGIPYNEQFF
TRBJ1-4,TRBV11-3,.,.,TGTGCCAGCAGCTTCGTCCTATGGCGAAATGAAAAACTGTTTTTT,CASSFVLWRNEKLFF
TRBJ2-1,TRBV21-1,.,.,TGTGCCAGCAGCAAAGCCCGGGACCTAGGGAATGAGCAGTTCTTC,CASSKARDLGNEQFF
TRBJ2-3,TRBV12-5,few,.,TGTGCTAGTGGTTTCGACGGGTGGGCAGATACGCAGTATTTT,CASGFDGWADTQYF
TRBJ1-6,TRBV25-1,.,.,TGTGCCAGCAGTGAAGCCAGATATAATTCACCCCTCCACTTT,CASSEARYNSPLHF
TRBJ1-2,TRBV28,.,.,TGTGCCAGTAGGTCGGGGGTCCGAGGCTACACCTTC,CASRSGVRGYTF
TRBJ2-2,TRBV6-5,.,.,TGTGCCAGCAGTTCGGCACCGAACACCGGGGAGCTGTTTTTT,CASSSAPNTGELFF
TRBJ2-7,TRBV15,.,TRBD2,TGTGCCACCAGCAGAGAGGGGTCTGAGACTAGCGGTGCCGAGCAGTACTTC,CATSREGSETSGAEQYF
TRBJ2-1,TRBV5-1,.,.,TGCGCCAGCAGCTTGGAGTGGGGCGTCTCCTACAATGAGCAGTTCTTC,CASSLEWGVSYNEQFF
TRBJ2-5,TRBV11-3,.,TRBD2,TGTGCCAGCAGCTCCAATCTAGCGGGAGAAGAGACCCAGTACTTC,CASSSNLAGEETQYF
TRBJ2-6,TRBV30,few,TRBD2,TGTGCCTGGAGTTCCCACACGGGGGGCTCTGGGGCCAACGTCCTGACTTTC,CAWSSHTGGSGANVLTF
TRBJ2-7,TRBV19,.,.,TGTGCCAGTAGTATCAGGCAATCCTACGAGCAGTACTTC,CASSIRQSYEQYF
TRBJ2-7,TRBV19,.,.,TGTGCCAGTAGTATCGGCGGGCTTTATTCCTACGAGCAGTACTTC,CASSIGGLYSYEQYF
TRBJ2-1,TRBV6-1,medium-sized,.,TGTGCCAGCAGTGAACGTGGCGGGGGCACGTACAATGAGCAGTTCTTC,CASSERGGGTYNEQFF
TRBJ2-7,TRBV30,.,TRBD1,TGTGCCTGGAGCGACGCGGACAGGTCGTCCTACGAGCAGTACTTC,CAWSDADRSSYEQYF
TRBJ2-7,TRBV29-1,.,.,TGCAGCGTAGGACCGAGCTCCTACGAGCAGTACTTC,CSVGPSSYEQYF
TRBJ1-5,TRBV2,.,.,TGTGCCAGCAGCTACAGGGAGAGGTACAATCAGCCCCAGCATTTT,CASSYRERYNQPQHF
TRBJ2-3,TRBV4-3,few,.,TGCGCCAGCAGCCAAGACGCAGCCCTCCCAAATACGCAGTATTTT,CASSQDAALPNTQYF